This entry is about one TCR beta chain. Per the original methods: How many nucleated cells were present was estimated from reference gene primer amplification. Measured with immunoSEQ multiplex PCR; TCRdb has only the in-frame clones, and not every one. D and trimming were read from the DNA, whereas the V and J calls and clone size are those reported in that table. The table has about 92,000 clones, 85% seen once; the top ten hold 38%. The CDR3 extends over 13 amino acids. CDR1 and CDR2 from the germline V gene are SEHNR and FQNEAQ (reference sequence). With 5 bases removed from V and 6 bases from J, the gap between germline ends came to 8 bases. The data were taken from a study of blood T cell repertoires in COVID-19. Across the whole study: Sources were T cells, B-cell-depleted T cells, or PBMCs; the material itself was cDNA or gDNA.

The material sequenced was peripheral blood. This sequence originates from an elderly man with acute or convalescent COVID-19. V and J are TRBV7-9 and TRBJ1-6; D call uncertain. Here the CDR3 DNA reads TGTGCCAGCAGCCAAGCTGGTAATTCACCCCTCCACTTT. This gives the protein CASSQAGNSPLHF.